One T cell receptor (beta chain) is described in this entry. The clone's antigen remains unknown. This sample is drawn from a study of monozygotic twins with inflammatory bowel disease (dated by TCRdb to between 2019 and 2020). About the investigation overall: The full study comprised 28 monozygotic twin pairs: nine German pairs (four IBD-concordant, five IBD-discordant) and 19 IBD-discordant Danish pairs. The search for disease-associated traits relied mainly on comparing IBD patients with their genetically identical healthy co-twins within discordant pairs. Each individual had, on average, about 151 000 unique TCRalpha sequences and 181 000 unique TCRbeta sequences available for analysis.

Libraries were made using 5' RACE. The input for every TCR library was roughly 3,200 ng of total RNA. For each sample, cDNA synthesis was carried out in eight separate reactions using SMARTScribe reverse transcriptase. During cDNA synthesis, unique molecular identifiers containing a 6-nucleotide sample barcode were introduced by template switching. TCRalpha and TCRbeta cDNA was amplified by two nested PCRs of approximately 17 and 9 cycles, with bead purification after each PCR. Before amplification, the cDNA was both treated with uracil DNA-glycosylase and purified with the QIAquick PCR purification kit. The second PCR added Illumina TruSeq-compatible adapters along with sample-specific barcodes. TapeStation and Qubit were used to check library quality and concentration, and 5 ng of each library went into the pool. The pooled libraries were sequenced with 2 x 100 bp reads and custom sequencing primers on an Illumina HiSeq2500 single-index Rapid Run. On the study's bioinformatics: PCR and sequencing errors were corrected by UMI-based consensus assembly using MiGEC version 1.2.6. MiXCR version 2.1.1 was used for V(D)J alignment, clonotype assembly and CDR3 extraction. Gene usage, clonotype sharing and MAIT/NKT TCR abundance were normalised by analysing the top 1000, 10 000 and 20 000 clonotypes per sample. After downsampling to 27 000 UMIs, diversity was calculated as the inverse Simpson index using the vegan R package. Paired Mann-Whitney U tests on discordant twin pairs were used, with Benjamini-Hochberg multiple-testing correction. Following reprocessing of the reads by TCRdb, the data hold one row per CDR3 protein sequence and no DNA is available. TCRdb, not the original authors, processed these V and J calls. The sample table includes 310,000 or so distinct CDR3 sequences. The ten largest clones take up over 2% of the sample.

What the research found in general, with its limitations: No single strong signal or clonotype linked to IBD turned up in the results, so the idea that one exists was not supported. The analysis was unable to tell different T cell subtypes apart. Repertoire similarity did not differ between concordant and discordant twins, possibly due to limited statistical power. Differing immunosuppressive treatments among patients may have added background noise and inter-individual variability to the repertoires. IBD patients shared fewer clonotypes with other individuals than healthy twins did, most markedly in patients showing signs of disease activity. Measured by the inverse Simpson index, TCRbeta repertoire diversity was lower in IBD patients than in their healthy co-twins.

A roughly 2.5 ml peripheral blood sample was drawn into PAXgene tubes per donor and stored at -80°C. Without T cell sorting, total RNA was isolated from whole blood using the PAXgene blood miRNA kit on an automated QIAcube. Peripheral blood from monozygotic twin pairs who were concordant or discordant for inflammatory bowel disease underwent deep TCRalpha and TCRbeta repertoire profiling using unique molecular barcoding. For every twin pair, smoking habits were documented, and each individual was categorised as a current, former or never smoker. CDR1 LGHDT and CDR2 YNNKEL are derived from the germline V gene (reference sequence). The cysteine opens and the phenylalanine closes a CDR3 of 15 amino acids. No DNA was logged.

The receptor's source is a human donor with ulcerative colitis or Crohn's disease, or a healthy co-twin of an affected twin (not recorded which). Sequenced: blood. The V and J genes are TRBV3-1 and TRBJ1-5. The CDR3 in this case is CASSHGRDGNQPQHF. Outside the CDR3, residues come from the reference TRBV3-1 and TRBJ1-5 proteins, so the full variable domain is: DTAVSQTPKYLVTQMGNDKSIKCEQNLGHDTMYWYKQDSKKFLKIMFSYNNKELIINETVPNRFSPKSPDKAHLNLHINSLELGDSAVYFCASSHGRDGNQPQHFGDGTRLSIL.